This is a list of T cell receptor beta chains from one sample in a study of graft-versus-host responses after intestinal transplantation. Clones were sequenced by immunoSEQ multiplex PCR, and TCRdb holds only the in-frame ones, with some missing. The sample lists around 21,000 clones; roughly a third were seen once. The source was alloreactive CD4+ T cells from a mixed lymphocyte reaction culture, collected before transplantation. These receptor sequences come from a human patient who was an organ donor for intestinal transplantation. Both conserved end residues are part of each CDR3. D genes are given only for firm matches. Size is omitted from some rows. Given values are once, few, many or a class for expanded clones.

d_call: -
v_call: TRBV2
clone_size: medium-sized
j_call: TRBJ2-2
cdr3_nt: TGTGCCAGCAGTCGGGACGCGAACACCGGGGAGCTGTTTTTT
cdr3_aa: CASSRDANTGELFF

d_call: -
v_call: TRBV4-2
clone_size: few
j_call: TRBJ1-4
cdr3_nt: TGTGCCAGCAGCCCAACCATGGCGGGAACTAATGAAAAACTGTTTTTT
cdr3_aa: CASSPTMAGTNEKLFF

d_call: -
v_call: TRBV6-1
clone_size: -
j_call: TRBJ1-2
cdr3_nt: TGTGCCAGCAGTGAAGGGGGCGCGACCTATGGCTACACCTTC
cdr3_aa: CASSEGGATYGYTF

d_call: TRBD2
v_call: TRBV7-6
clone_size: -
j_call: TRBJ2-3
cdr3_nt: TGTGCCAGCAGCTTAGCGGGACTAGCCACAGATACGCAGTATTTT
cdr3_aa: CASSLAGLATDTQYF

d_call: -
v_call: TRBV19
clone_size: -
j_call: TRBJ2-6
cdr3_nt: TGTGCCAGTAAAGGAGGCTCTGGGGCCAACGTCCTGACTTTC
cdr3_aa: CASKGGSGANVLTF

d_call: -
v_call: TRBV6-1
clone_size: -
j_call: TRBJ2-1
cdr3_nt: TGTGCCAGCAGCTTTTCCTACAATGAGCAGTTCTTC
cdr3_aa: CASSFSYNEQFF

d_call: TRBD2
v_call: TRBV18
clone_size: -
j_call: TRBJ2-1
cdr3_nt: TGTGCCAGCTCACCACCACTCGGGACTAGCGGGAGTAGTGAGCAGTTCTTC
cdr3_aa: CASSPPLGTSGSSEQFF

d_call: -
v_call: TRBV6-1
clone_size: -
j_call: TRBJ1-4
cdr3_nt: TGTGCCAGCAGTGAGGGCGCAACTAATGAAAAACTGTTTTTT
cdr3_aa: CASSEGATNEKLFF

d_call: -
v_call: TRBV28
clone_size: few
j_call: TRBJ1-5
cdr3_nt: TGTGCCAGCAGTGGCACACAACCCCAGCATTTT
cdr3_aa: CASSGTQPQHF

d_call: -
v_call: TRBV10-3
clone_size: once
j_call: TRBJ2-2
cdr3_nt: TGTGCCATGTCAGGGTTTCGGGACACCGGGGAGCTGTTTTTT
cdr3_aa: CAMSGFRDTGELFF

d_call: TRBD1
v_call: TRBV28
clone_size: few
j_call: TRBJ1-2
cdr3_nt: TGTGCCGGATCCAGGGTCGGGACAGATTATGGCTACACCTTC
cdr3_aa: CAGSRVGTDYGYTF

d_call: -
v_call: TRBV10-3
clone_size: few
j_call: TRBJ1-1
cdr3_nt: TGTGCCATCAGTGAGTCCCGAATGGGGAACACTGAAGCTTTCTTT
cdr3_aa: CAISESRMGNTEAFF

d_call: -
v_call: TRBV2
clone_size: once
j_call: TRBJ2-5
cdr3_nt: TGTGCCAGCAGCCTGGGTTTGGGAGAGACCCAGTACTTC
cdr3_aa: CASSLGLGETQYF

d_call: -
v_call: TRBV5-1
clone_size: medium-sized
j_call: TRBJ2-2
cdr3_nt: TGCGCCAGCAGCTTGGCCCGAAACACCGGGGAGCTGTTTTTT
cdr3_aa: CASSLARNTGELFF

d_call: -
v_call: TRBV6-1
clone_size: -
j_call: TRBJ2-2
cdr3_nt: TGTGCCAGCAGTGAAGCCGGACGGGGGCAATGGGAAACCGGGGAGCTGTTTTTT
cdr3_aa: CASSEAGRGQWETGELFF

d_call: TRBD2
v_call: TRBV6-5
clone_size: -
j_call: TRBJ2-7
cdr3_nt: TGTGCCATCCCGCGGGGGGACAACTCCTACGAGCAGTACTTC
cdr3_aa: CAIPRGDNSYEQYF

d_call: -
v_call: TRBV5-1
clone_size: -
j_call: TRBJ2-3
cdr3_nt: TGCGCCAGCAGCTTGGTGACTGCCAACGTGGCAGATACGCAGTATTTT
cdr3_aa: CASSLVTANVADTQYF

d_call: TRBD2
v_call: TRBV2
clone_size: -
j_call: TRBJ2-5
cdr3_nt: TGTGCCAGCAGTTGGGGGGGAGAAGAGACCCAGTACTTC
cdr3_aa: CASSWGGEETQYF

d_call: -
v_call: TRBV11-2
clone_size: few
j_call: TRBJ2-5
cdr3_nt: TGTGCCAGCAGACCGGGACCGCAAGAGACCCAGTACTTC
cdr3_aa: CASRPGPQETQYF

d_call: TRBD1
v_call: TRBV5-1
clone_size: few
j_call: TRBJ1-2
cdr3_nt: TGCGCCAGCAGCCTCCAGGGGGCTTACTATGGCTACACCTTC
cdr3_aa: CASSLQGAYYGYTF

d_call: -
v_call: TRBV2
clone_size: -
j_call: TRBJ2-7
cdr3_nt: TGTGCCAGCAGTCGGCAGGGCTTCTACGAGCAGTACTTC
cdr3_aa: CASSRQGFYEQYF

d_call: TRBD1
v_call: TRBV6-6
clone_size: -
j_call: TRBJ2-7
cdr3_nt: TGTGCCAGCAGAATACTCGGGACAGGGTTCTACGAGCAGTACTTC
cdr3_aa: CASRILGTGFYEQYF

d_call: -
v_call: TRBV7-2
clone_size: -
j_call: TRBJ2-5
cdr3_nt: TGTGCCAGCAGCTTATATTCTTCGACAATTGAGACCCAGTACTTC
cdr3_aa: CASSLYSSTIETQYF

d_call: TRBD1
v_call: TRBV6-5
clone_size: once
j_call: TRBJ2-4
cdr3_nt: TGTGCCAGCAGTTTAGCAGGGACAGGGTATTTGAACATTCAGTACTTC
cdr3_aa: CASSLAGTGYLNIQYF

d_call: -
v_call: TRBV20-1
clone_size: -
j_call: TRBJ2-5
cdr3_nt: TGCAGTGCTAGAATCGAGACCCAGTACTTC
cdr3_aa: CSARIETQYF

d_call: TRBD2
v_call: TRBV5-1
clone_size: few
j_call: TRBJ2-1
cdr3_nt: TGCGCCAGCGCATCGACTAGCGGGAGCTGGGGGGATGAGCAGTTCTTC
cdr3_aa: CASASTSGSWGDEQFF

d_call: -
v_call: TRBV10-3
clone_size: -
j_call: TRBJ2-2
cdr3_nt: TGTGCCATCAGTACTGGGGACGGGGAGCTGTTTTTT
cdr3_aa: CAISTGDGELFF

d_call: -
v_call: TRBV7-9
clone_size: -
j_call: TRBJ2-7
cdr3_nt: TGTGCCAGCAGCTTAGCGGGGTTC
cdr3_aa: CASSLAGF

d_call: -
v_call: TRBV6-8
clone_size: -
j_call: TRBJ2-3
cdr3_nt: TGTGCCAGCAGTTACCAGGGCAGGAGGGGAGATACGCAGTATTTT
cdr3_aa: CASSYQGRRGDTQYF

d_call: -
v_call: TRBV11-3
clone_size: few
j_call: TRBJ2-3
cdr3_nt: TGTGCCAGCAGCTTAGGAATCCCCACAGATACGCAGTATTTT
cdr3_aa: CASSLGIPTDTQYF

d_call: -
v_call: TRBV2
clone_size: -
j_call: TRBJ1-2
cdr3_nt: TGTGCCAGCGGGCAGGGCTCTAACTATGGCTACACCTTC
cdr3_aa: CASGQGSNYGYTF

d_call: -
v_call: TRBV2
clone_size: medium-sized
j_call: TRBJ2-5
cdr3_nt: TGTGCCAGCAGTGCTGCAGAGTACCAAGAGACCCAGTACTTC
cdr3_aa: CASSAAEYQETQYF

d_call: TRBD1
v_call: TRBV7-2
clone_size: few
j_call: TRBJ2-7
cdr3_nt: TGTGCCAGCAGCTTACGGGACAGCCTTGAGCAGTACTTC
cdr3_aa: CASSLRDSLEQYF

d_call: -
v_call: TRBV27
clone_size: few
j_call: TRBJ2-4
cdr3_nt: TGTGCCAGCAGATCAGGAGACACTAAAAACATTCAGTACTTC
cdr3_aa: CASRSGDTKNIQYF

d_call: TRBD1
v_call: TRBV5-4
clone_size: few
j_call: TRBJ2-2
cdr3_nt: TGTGCCAGCAGCTGGACAGGGGCCGGGGAGCTGTTTTTT
cdr3_aa: CASSWTGAGELFF

d_call: -
v_call: TRBV5-1
clone_size: -
j_call: TRBJ2-5
cdr3_nt: TGCGCCAGCAGCTTGCCGTCAGGGGGGGGGCAAGAGACCCAGTACTTC
cdr3_aa: CASSLPSGGGQETQYF

d_call: TRBD1
v_call: TRBV5-6
clone_size: few
j_call: TRBJ2-7
cdr3_nt: TGTGCCAGCAGGCGACAGGGTGAAACCTACGAGCAGTACTTC
cdr3_aa: CASRRQGETYEQYF

d_call: -
v_call: TRBV18
clone_size: -
j_call: TRBJ2-7
cdr3_nt: TGTGCCAGCTCACCCTACGGGAGTATTGAGCAGTACTTC
cdr3_aa: CASSPYGSIEQYF

d_call: TRBD1
v_call: TRBV18
clone_size: -
j_call: TRBJ2-7
cdr3_nt: TGTGCCAGCTCATTACAGGGGTACGAGCAGTACTTC
cdr3_aa: CASSLQGYEQYF

d_call: TRBD1
v_call: TRBV28
clone_size: -
j_call: TRBJ1-5
cdr3_nt: TGTGCCAGCAGCCGGACAGGGAACCAGCCCCAGCATTTT
cdr3_aa: CASSRTGNQPQHF

d_call: TRBD1
v_call: TRBV5-1
clone_size: medium-sized
j_call: TRBJ2-7
cdr3_nt: TGCGCCAGCAGCTCAACAGGGGGCTTGTACGAGCAGTACTTC
cdr3_aa: CASSSTGGLYEQYF

d_call: -
v_call: TRBV7-9
clone_size: -
j_call: TRBJ2-1
cdr3_nt: TGTGCCAGCAGCGCGGACTCGTGGAGCTCCTACAATGAGCAGTTCTTC
cdr3_aa: CASSADSWSSYNEQFF

d_call: -
v_call: TRBV7-2
clone_size: -
j_call: TRBJ2-7
cdr3_nt: TGTGCCAGCAGCTTAGTTCCAGGGCCCGGCGAGCAGTACTTC
cdr3_aa: CASSLVPGPGEQYF

d_call: -
v_call: TRBV9
clone_size: few
j_call: TRBJ1-4
cdr3_nt: TGTGCCAGCAGTCCGATGGGGGCTGCGACTAATGAAAAACTGTTTTTT
cdr3_aa: CASSPMGAATNEKLFF